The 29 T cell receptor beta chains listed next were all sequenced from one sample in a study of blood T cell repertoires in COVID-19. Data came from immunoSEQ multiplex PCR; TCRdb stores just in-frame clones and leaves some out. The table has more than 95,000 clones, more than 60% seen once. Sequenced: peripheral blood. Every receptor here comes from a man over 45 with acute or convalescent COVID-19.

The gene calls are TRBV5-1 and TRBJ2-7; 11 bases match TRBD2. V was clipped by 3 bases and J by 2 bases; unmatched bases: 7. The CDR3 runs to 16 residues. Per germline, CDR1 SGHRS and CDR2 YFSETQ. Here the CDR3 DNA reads TGCGCCAGCAGCTATACTCTAGCGGGAGGCCCCTACGAGCAGTACTTC. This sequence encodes CASSYTLAGGPYEQYF. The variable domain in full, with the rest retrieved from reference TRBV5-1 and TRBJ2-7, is KAGVTQTPRYLIKTRGQQVTLSCSPISGHRSVSWYQQTPGQGLQFLFEYFSETQRNKGNFPGRFSGRQFSNSRSEMNVSTLELGDSALYLCASSYTLAGGPYEQYFGPGTRLTVT.

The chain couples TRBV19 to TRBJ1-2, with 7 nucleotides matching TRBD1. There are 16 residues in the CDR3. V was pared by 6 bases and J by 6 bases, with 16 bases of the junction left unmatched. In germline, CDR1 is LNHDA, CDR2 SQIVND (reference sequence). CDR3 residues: CASSKQTRQGMDGYTF. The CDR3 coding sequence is TGTGCCAGTAGCAAACAGACTAGACAGGGAATGGATGGCTACACCTTC. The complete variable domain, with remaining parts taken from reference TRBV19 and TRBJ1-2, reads DGGITQSPKYLFRKEGQNVTLSCEQNLNHDAMYWYRQDPGQGLRLIYYSQIVNDFQKGDIAEGYSVSREKKESFPLTVTSAQKNPTAFYLCASSKQTRQGMDGYTFGSGTRLTVV.

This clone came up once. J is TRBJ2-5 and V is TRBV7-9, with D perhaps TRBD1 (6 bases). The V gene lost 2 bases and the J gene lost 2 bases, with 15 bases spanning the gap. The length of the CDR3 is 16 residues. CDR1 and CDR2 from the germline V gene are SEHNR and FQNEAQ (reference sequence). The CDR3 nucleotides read TGTGCCAGCAGCTTATCCCTGACAGGTTCACAAGAGACCCAGTACTTC. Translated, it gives CASSLSLTGSQETQYF.

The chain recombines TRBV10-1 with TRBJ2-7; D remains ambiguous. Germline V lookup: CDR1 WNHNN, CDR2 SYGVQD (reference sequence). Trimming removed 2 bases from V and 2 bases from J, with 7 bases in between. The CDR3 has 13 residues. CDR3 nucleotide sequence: TGCGCCAGCAGTGAGGGAGAAACCTACGAGCAGTACTTC. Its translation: CASSEGETYEQYF.

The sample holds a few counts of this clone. The chain's CDR3 is CASSTRQGANYGYTF. The CDR3 nucleotides read TGTGCCAGCAGTACCCGACAGGGGGCCAACTATGGCTACACCTTC. This sequence joins TRBV6-5 and TRBJ1-2; 10 bases match TRBD1. V lost 5 bases, J lost 2 bases, and 5 bases stayed unmatched. The CDR3 sequence is 15 residues long. Per germline, CDR1 MNHEY and CDR2 SVGAGI.

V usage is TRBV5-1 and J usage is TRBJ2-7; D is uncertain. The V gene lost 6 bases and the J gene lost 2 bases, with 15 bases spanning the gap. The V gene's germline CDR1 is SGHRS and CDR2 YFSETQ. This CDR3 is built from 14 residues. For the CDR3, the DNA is TGCGCCAGCACAGTGACATCGACCACCTACGAGCAGTACTTC. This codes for CASTVTSTTYEQYF.

The CDR3 sequence is CASSPTGMNTEAFF. CDR3 coding DNA: TGTGCCAGCTCCCCGACAGGGATGAACACTGAAGCTTTCTTT. The gene calls are TRBV2 and TRBJ1-1, with 7 bases aligning to TRBD1. The CDR3 consists of 14 residues. Trimming removed 8 bases from V and 0 bases from J; junction bases left unmatched: 6. Germline values: CDR1 SNHLY, CDR2 FYNNEI.

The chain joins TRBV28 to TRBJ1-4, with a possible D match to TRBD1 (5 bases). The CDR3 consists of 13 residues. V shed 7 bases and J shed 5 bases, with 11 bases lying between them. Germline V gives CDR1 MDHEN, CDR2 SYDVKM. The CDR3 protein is CASIDSLNEKLFF. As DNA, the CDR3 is TGTGCCAGCATTGACAGCCTGAATGAAAAACTGTTTTTT.

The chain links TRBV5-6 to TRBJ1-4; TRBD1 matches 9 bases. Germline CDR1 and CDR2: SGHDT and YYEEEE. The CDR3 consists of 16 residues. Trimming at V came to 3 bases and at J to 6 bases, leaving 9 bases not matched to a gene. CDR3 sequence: CASSSAIQGADEKLFF. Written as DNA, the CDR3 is TGTGCCAGCAGCTCGGCGATACAGGGGGCCGATGAAAAACTGTTTTTT.

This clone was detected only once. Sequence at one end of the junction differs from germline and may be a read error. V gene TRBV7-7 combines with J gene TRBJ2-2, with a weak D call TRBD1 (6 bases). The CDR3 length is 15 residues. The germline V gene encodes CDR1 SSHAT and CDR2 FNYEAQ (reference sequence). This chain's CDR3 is CASSLGRGDTGELFF. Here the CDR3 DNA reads TGTGCTAGCAGCTTAGGCAGGGGTGACACCGGGGAGCTGTTTTTT.

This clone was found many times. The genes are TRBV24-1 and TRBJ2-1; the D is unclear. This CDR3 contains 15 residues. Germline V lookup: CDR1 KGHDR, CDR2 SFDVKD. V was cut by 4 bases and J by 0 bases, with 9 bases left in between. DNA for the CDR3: TGTGCCACCAGTGACACAGCCCGCTCCTACAATGAGCAGTTCTTC. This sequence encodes CATSDTARSYNEQFF.

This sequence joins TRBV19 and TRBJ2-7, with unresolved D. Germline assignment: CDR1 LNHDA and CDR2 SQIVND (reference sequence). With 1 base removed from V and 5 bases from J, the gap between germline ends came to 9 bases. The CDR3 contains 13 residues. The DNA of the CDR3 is TGTGCCAGTAGTATAGGGTCAGGCAACGAGCAGTACTTC. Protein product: CASSIGSGNEQYF.

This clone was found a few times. CDR3 in DNA: TGTGCCAGCAGCCAAGACAGGGGGAAAAACATTCAGTACTTC. The encoded protein is CASSQDRGKNIQYF. The V call is TRBV4-2, the J call TRBJ2-4, with 7 bases aligning to TRBD1. Losses at the gene ends were 0 bases for V and 4 bases for J; bases not matched to a gene: 0. Germline CDR1 is LGHNA and CDR2 is YNFKEQ. The length of the CDR3 is 14 residues.

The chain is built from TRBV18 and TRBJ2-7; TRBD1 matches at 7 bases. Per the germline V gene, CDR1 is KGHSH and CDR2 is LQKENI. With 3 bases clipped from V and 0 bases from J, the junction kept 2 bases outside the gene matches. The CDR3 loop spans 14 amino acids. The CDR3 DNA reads TGTGCCAGCTCACCCCGACAGGGCTCCTACGAGCAGTACTTC. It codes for CASSPRQGSYEQYF.

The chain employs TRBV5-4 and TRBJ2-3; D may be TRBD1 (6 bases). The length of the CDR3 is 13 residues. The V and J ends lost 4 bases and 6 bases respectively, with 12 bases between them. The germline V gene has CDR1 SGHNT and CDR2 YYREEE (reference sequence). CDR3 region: CASSRRQVDTQYF. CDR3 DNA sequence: TGTGCCAGCAGCAGGAGACAGGTGGATACGCAGTATTTT.

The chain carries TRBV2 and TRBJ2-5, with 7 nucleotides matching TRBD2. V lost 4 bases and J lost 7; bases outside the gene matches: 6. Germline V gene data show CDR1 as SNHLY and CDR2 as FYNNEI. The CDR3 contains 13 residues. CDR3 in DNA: TGTGCCAGCAGTGGGGGGGGTGGAGGGACCCAGTACTTC. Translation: CASSGGGGGTQYF.

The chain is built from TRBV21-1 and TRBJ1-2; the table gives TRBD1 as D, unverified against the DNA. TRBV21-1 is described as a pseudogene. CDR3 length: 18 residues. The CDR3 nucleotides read TGTGCCAGCAGCAAAGCGGGGGGACAGGGAATTTTATTCCATGGCTACACCTTC. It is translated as CASSKAGGQGILFHGYTF.

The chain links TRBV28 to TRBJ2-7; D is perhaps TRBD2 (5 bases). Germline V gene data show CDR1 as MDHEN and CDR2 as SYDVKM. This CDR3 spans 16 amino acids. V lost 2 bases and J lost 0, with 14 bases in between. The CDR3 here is CASSLQVGAPSYEQYF. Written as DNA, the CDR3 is TGTGCCAGCAGTTTACAGGTGGGAGCGCCCTCCTACGAGCAGTACTTC.

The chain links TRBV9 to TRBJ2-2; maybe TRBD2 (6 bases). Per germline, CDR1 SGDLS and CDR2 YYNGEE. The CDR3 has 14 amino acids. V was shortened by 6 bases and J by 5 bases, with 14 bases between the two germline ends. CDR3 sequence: CASTSGTLTGELFF. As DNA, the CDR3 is TGTGCCAGCACTTCCGGGACTTTGACCGGGGAGCTGTTTTTT. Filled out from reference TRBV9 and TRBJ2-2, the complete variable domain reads DSGVTQTPKHLITATGQRVTLRCSPRSGDLSVYWYQQSLDQGLQFLIQYYNGEERAKGNILERFSAQQFPDLHSELNLSSLELGDSALYFCASTSGTLTGELFFGEGSRLTVL.

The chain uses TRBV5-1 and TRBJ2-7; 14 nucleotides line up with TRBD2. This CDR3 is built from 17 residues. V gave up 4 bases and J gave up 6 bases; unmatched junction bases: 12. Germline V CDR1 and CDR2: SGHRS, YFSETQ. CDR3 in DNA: TGCGCCAGCAGCCCCGGGACTAGCGGGAGCGGTACCCTCGAGCAGTACTTC. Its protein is CASSPGTSGSGTLEQYF.

The CDR3 bases are TGTGCCAGCGTCCCCCAAAGTCGGCAGGGGGCTTCCGGGGAGCTGTTTTTT. Translation: CASVPQSRQGASGELFF. The chain has TRBV11-2 and TRBJ2-2, with 8 bases that match TRBD1. The CDR3 has 17 amino acids. CDR1 and CDR2 (germline): SGHAT, FQNNGV. J was trimmed by 6 bases and V by 8 bases; bases with no gene match: 17.

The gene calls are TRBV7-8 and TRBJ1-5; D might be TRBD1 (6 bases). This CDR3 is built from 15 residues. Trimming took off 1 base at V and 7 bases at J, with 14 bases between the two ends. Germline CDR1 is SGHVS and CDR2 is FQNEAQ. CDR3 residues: CASSLERGIGQPQHF. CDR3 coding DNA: TGTGCCAGCAGCTTAGAAAGGGGGATAGGCCAGCCCCAGCATTTT.

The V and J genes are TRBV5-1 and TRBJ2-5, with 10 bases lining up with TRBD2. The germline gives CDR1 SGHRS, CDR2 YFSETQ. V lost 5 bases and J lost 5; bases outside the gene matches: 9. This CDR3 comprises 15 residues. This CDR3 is CASRPISGGAETQYF. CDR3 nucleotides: TGCGCCAGCAGACCAATCAGCGGGGGGGCGGAGACCCAGTACTTC. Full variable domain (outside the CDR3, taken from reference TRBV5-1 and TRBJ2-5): KAGVTQTPRYLIKTRGQQVTLSCSPISGHRSVSWYQQTPGQGLQFLFEYFSETQRNKGNFPGRFSGRQFSNSRSEMNVSTLELGDSALYLCASRPISGGAETQYFGPGTRLLVL.

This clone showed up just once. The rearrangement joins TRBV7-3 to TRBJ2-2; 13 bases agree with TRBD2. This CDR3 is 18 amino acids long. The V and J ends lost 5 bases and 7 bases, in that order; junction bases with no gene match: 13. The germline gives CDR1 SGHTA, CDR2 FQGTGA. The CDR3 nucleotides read TGTGCCAGCAGCGCCCTACCACTAGCGGGAGGGCCAGGCGGGGAGCTGTTTTTT. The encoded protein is CASSALPLAGGPGGELFF. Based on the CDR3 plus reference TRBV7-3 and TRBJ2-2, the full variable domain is GAGVSQTPSNKVTEKGKYVELRCDPISGHTALYWYRQSLGQGPEFLIYFQGTGAADDSGLPNDRFFAVRPEGSVSTLKIQRTERGDSAVYLCASSALPLAGGPGGELFFGEGSRLTVL.

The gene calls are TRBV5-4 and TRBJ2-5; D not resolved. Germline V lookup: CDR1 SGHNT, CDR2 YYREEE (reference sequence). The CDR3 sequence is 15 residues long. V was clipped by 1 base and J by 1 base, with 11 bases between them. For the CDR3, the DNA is TGTGCCAGCAGCTTGAGAAACAGAGCCCAAGAGACCCAGTACTTC. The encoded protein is CASSLRNRAQETQYF.

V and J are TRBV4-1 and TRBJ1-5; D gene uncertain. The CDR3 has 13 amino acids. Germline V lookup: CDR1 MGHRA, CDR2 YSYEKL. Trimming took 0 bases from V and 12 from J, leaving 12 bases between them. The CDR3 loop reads CASSQDSWGGQHF. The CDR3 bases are TGCGCCAGCAGCCAAGATTCCTGGGGAGGCCAGCATTTT.

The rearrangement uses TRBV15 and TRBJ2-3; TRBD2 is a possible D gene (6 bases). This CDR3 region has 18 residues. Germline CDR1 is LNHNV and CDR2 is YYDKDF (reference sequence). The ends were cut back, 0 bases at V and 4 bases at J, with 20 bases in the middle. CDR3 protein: CATSRDRRRWGEADTQYF. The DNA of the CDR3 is TGTGCCACCAGCAGAGATCGACGTAGGTGGGGGGAGGCAGATACGCAGTATTTT. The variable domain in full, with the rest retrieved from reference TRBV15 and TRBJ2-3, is DAMVIQNPRYQVTQFGKPVTLSCSQTLNHNVMYWYQQKSSQAPKLLFHYYDKDFNNEADTPDNFQSRRPNTSFCFLDIRSPGLGDTAMYLCATSRDRRRWGEADTQYFGPGTRLTVL.

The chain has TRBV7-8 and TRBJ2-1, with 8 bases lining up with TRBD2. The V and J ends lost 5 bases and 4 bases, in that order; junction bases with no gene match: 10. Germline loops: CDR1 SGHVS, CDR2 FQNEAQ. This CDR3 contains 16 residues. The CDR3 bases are TGTGCCAGCAGCCCAAGCGGGAGCGGGGGATACAATGAGCAGTTCTTC. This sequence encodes CASSPSGSGGYNEQFF.

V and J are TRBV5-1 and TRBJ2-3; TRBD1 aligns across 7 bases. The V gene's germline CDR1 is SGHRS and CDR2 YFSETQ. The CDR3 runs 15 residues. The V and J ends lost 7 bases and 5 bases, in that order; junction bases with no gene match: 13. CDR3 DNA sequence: TGCGCCAGCGCCAAACGACAGGGCGCCGGAGATACGCAGTATTTT. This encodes CASAKRQGAGDTQYF.